These 32 T cell receptor beta chains came from one sample sequenced in a study of blood T cells in healthy people across ages. PCR was performed a second time for about 7 to 12 cycles using a sample-barcoded 5' primer and a J-beta primer mix. Using its own MiXCR run on the 5' RACE reads, TCRdb lists one record per CDR3 protein. The sample lists 1,500,000 or so distinct CDR3 sequences, approximately 59% occurring once. The material sequenced was blood. The origin of the receptors is a man aged 18 to 30 in good health.

This chain joins TRBV21-1 and TRBJ2-3; TRBD2 is taken as the D call from the table, unchecked against the DNA. TRBV21-1 is a listed pseudogene. The CDR3 is made up of 16 amino acids. CDR3 sequence reads: CASSKAFSGGTDTQYF. The CDR3 DNA sequence: TGTGCCAGCAGCAAAGCTTTTAGCGGGGGAACAGATACGCAGTATTTT.

Only a few counts were recorded for this clonotype. V gene TRBV4-1 combines with J gene TRBJ2-7; D perhaps matches TRBD2 (5 bases). Trimming shortened V by 3 bases and J by 2 bases, and 14 bases separated the two germline ends. CDR1 and CDR2 from the germline V gene are MGHRA and YSYEKL. The length of the CDR3 is 15 residues. CDR3 loop: CASSQSSFGTYEQYF. The CDR3 coding sequence is TGCGCCAGCAGCCAGTCGAGTTTCGGGACCTACGAGCAGTACTTC.

This sequence joins TRBV20-1 and TRBJ2-7; TRBD2 matches 9 bases. This CDR3 is 17 amino acids long. The germline gives CDR1 DFQATT, CDR2 SNEGSKA (reference sequence). The V and J ends lost 6 bases and 5 bases, in that order; junction bases with no gene match: 20. The CDR3 here is CSAIAPPVSGRGNEQYF. The CDR3 DNA reads as TGCAGTGCCATAGCCCCCCCCGTTAGCGGGAGAGGGAACGAGCAGTACTTC.

A few counts support this clonotype. This chain links TRBV18 with TRBJ2-1, with a tentative D call TRBD2 (5 bases). This CDR3 has 12 residues. V was cut by 5 bases and J by 12 bases, with 14 bases left in between. Germline V lookup: CDR1 KGHSH, CDR2 LQKENI. The CDR3 loop is CASSGAGLSQFF. In DNA, the CDR3 is TGTGCCAGCTCAGGTGCCGGACTCTCGCAGTTCTTC.

The chain has TRBV5-1 and TRBJ2-1; TRBD2 is a possible D gene (6 bases). The length of the CDR3 is 17 residues. Per the germline V gene, CDR1 is SGHRS and CDR2 is YFSETQ. Trimming pared 0 bases from V and 8 bases from J, leaving 21 bases between. The CDR3 DNA is TGCGCCAGCAGCTTGGGGACCATTGGCGGGAATGTCGATGAGCAGTTCTTC. This gives the protein CASSLGTIGGNVDEQFF.

V is TRBV4-1 and J is TRBJ2-5; 8 positions agree with TRBD2. The J segment lost 1 base and the V segment lost 2 bases, leaving 3 bases of the junction unmatched. The CDR3 runs 15 residues. The germline gives CDR1 MGHRA, CDR2 YSYEKL. The CDR3, as DNA: TGCGCCAGCAGCCAAAATAGCGGGGCCCAAGAGACCCAGTACTTC. Its translation is CASSQNSGAQETQYF.

V usage is TRBV7-9 and J usage is TRBJ2-7, with TRBD1 identical over 7 bases. Trimming removed 6 bases from V and 4 bases from J; junction bases left unmatched: 12. The V gene's germline CDR1 is SEHNR and CDR2 FQNEAQ (reference sequence). The CDR3 has 15 residues. CDR3 DNA: TGTGCCAGCAGTCAAAGACAGGGCCAGGGTTACGAGCAGTACTTC. Protein product: CASSQRQGQGYEQYF.

This chain joins TRBV4-1 and TRBJ2-7, with 7 bases matching TRBD1. CDR1 is MGHRA, CDR2 YSYEKL, per germline. This CDR3 spans 17 amino acids. The V and J ends lost 0 bases and 0 bases, in that order; junction bases with no gene match: 8. CDR3 sequence: CASSQETPGGNSYEQYF. The CDR3 bases are TGCGCCAGCAGCCAAGAGACCCCAGGGGGAAACTCCTACGAGCAGTACTTC.

In its sample, this clonotype was seen a few times. V usage is TRBV4-2 and J usage is TRBJ2-7; D call uncertain. The V end was cut by 2 bases, the J end by 7 bases, with 18 bases between. Germline CDR1 reads LGHNA; CDR2 reads YNFKEQ. The CDR3 runs 15 residues. CDR3 in DNA: TGTGCCAGCAGCCAACTTGAGAAAGGGCAGCCGGAGCAGTACTTC. As protein: CASSQLEKGQPEQYF.

This clonotype was counted many times. The genes are TRBV3-1 and TRBJ2-3; D is perhaps TRBD2 (6 bases). The ends were cut back, 5 bases at V and 3 bases at J, with 21 bases in the middle. This CDR3 has 17 residues. Germline CDR1 is LGHDT and CDR2 is YNNKEL (reference sequence). CDR3 sequence reads: CASSSSLQRAGTDTQYF. The CDR3, as DNA: TGTGCCAGCAGCTCCAGTCTTCAGCGGGCGGGAACAGATACGCAGTATTTT.

This chain connects TRBV6-2 or TRBV6-3 to TRBJ1-2; D perhaps matches TRBD1 (5 bases). Germline CDR1 is MNHEY and CDR2 is SVGEGT. CDR3 length: 12 residues. V lost 7 bases, J lost 4 bases, and 10 bases lay in between. The CDR3 loop is CASTGRFYGYTF. CDR3 sequence (DNA): TGTGCCAGCACGGGACGGTTCTATGGCTACACCTTC.

The rearrangement uses TRBV4-3 and TRBJ1-5, with D uncertain. CDR3 length: 13 residues. CDR1 and CDR2 (germline): LGHNA, YSLEER. Trimming cost V 1 base and J 5 bases, with 6 bases left between them. The CDR3 here is CASSQVRDQPQHF. The CDR3, as DNA: TGCGCCAGCAGCCAAGTAAGGGATCAGCCCCAGCATTTT.

This clonotype has more than one count but fewer than ten. The chain recombines TRBV29-1 with TRBJ2-1; TRBD2 matches at 12 bases. Germline V gives CDR1 SQVTM, CDR2 ANQGSEA. The CDR3 is made up of 13 amino acids. With 7 bases clipped from V and 7 bases from J, the junction kept 5 bases outside the gene matches. The CDR3 region has the DNA TGCAGCGCTGCTAGCGGGGGGGTTAATGAGCAGTTCTTC. Its protein product is CSAASGGVNEQFF.

The rearrangement uses TRBV4-1 and TRBJ2-5; 11 bases match TRBD1. The end of the DNA aligns better with TRBJ2-7, so the J call may be wrong. There are 15 residues in the CDR3. The germline V gene has CDR1 MGHRA and CDR2 YSYEKL. The CDR3 DNA sequence: TGCGCCAGCAGCCTCCCCGGGACAGGGGGTGGCGAGCAGTACTTC. This sequence encodes CASSLPGTGGGEQYF.

The chain employs TRBV6-2 or TRBV6-3 and TRBJ2-7; the match to TRBD2 covers 12 bases. The germline gives CDR1 MNHEY, CDR2 SVGEGT. This CDR3 is 13 amino acids long. J lost 7 bases, V lost 6 bases, and 4 bases had no gene match. For the CDR3, the DNA is TGTGCCAGCAGGACTAGCGGGAGCGGGGAGCAGTACTTC. It encodes CASRTSGSGEQYF.

In its sample, this clonotype was seen a few times. The CDR3: CASSQDLAGGHTDTQYF. The CDR3 DNA sequence: TGTGCCAGCAGCCAAGACCTAGCGGGGGGGCACACAGATACGCAGTATTTT. The chain uses TRBV14 and TRBJ2-3, with 12 bases that match TRBD2. The CDR3 loop spans 17 amino acids. Germline values: CDR1 SGHDN, CDR2 FVKESK. V was clipped by 0 bases and J by 2 bases; unmatched bases: 3.

DNA of the CDR3: TGTGCCAGCAGCTCTCAGGAGAATAGGCTTTACGAGCAGTACTTC. Translated: CASSSQENRLYEQYF. The chain joins TRBV13 to TRBJ2-7; D gene uncertain. The CDR3 loop spans 15 amino acids. CDR1 is PRHDT, CDR2 FYEKMQ, per germline (reference sequence). Trimming pared 4 bases from V and 4 bases from J, leaving 17 bases between.

The chain combines TRBV4-3 with TRBJ2-7; D call uncertain. The CDR3 extends over 14 amino acids. V was cut by 4 bases and J by 1 base, with 11 bases left in between. In germline, CDR1 is LGHNA, CDR2 YSLEER. The chain's CDR3 is CASSRFWGSYEQYF. CDR3 bases: TGCGCCAGCAGCCGGTTTTGGGGTTCCTACGAGCAGTACTTC.

This clonotype occurred a few times. The DNA for the CDR3 is TGTGCCAGCAGCTTAGCGACGGGGACTAGCTTGGAGACCCAGTACTTC. This codes for CASSLATGTSLETQYF. The chain joins TRBV7-9 to TRBJ2-5; 9 bases map to TRBD2. From germline, CDR1 is SEHNR and CDR2 FQNEAQ (reference sequence). J gave up 5 bases and V 0 bases, and 7 bases lay outside the gene matches. The CDR3 sequence is 16 residues long.

V usage is TRBV4-1 and J usage is TRBJ1-1; tentative D call: TRBD1 (5 bases). Germline V gene data show CDR1 as MGHRA and CDR2 as YSYEKL. The CDR3 extends over 16 amino acids. V shed 1 base and J shed 0 bases, with 12 bases lying between them. CDR3 sequence: CASSQVSRALNTEAFF. The DNA for the CDR3 is TGCGCCAGCAGCCAAGTCAGCAGGGCACTGAACACTGAAGCTTTCTTT.

J is TRBJ1-1 and V is TRBV27; D is unclear. Germline V CDR1 and CDR2: MNHEY, SMNVEV (reference sequence). The V and J ends lost 10 bases and 5 bases respectively, with 26 bases between them. The CDR3 spans 16 residues. CDR3 sequence (DNA): TGTGCCACCTCATACCGACTCGACAACTTACTAACTGAAGCTTTCTTT. It specifies CATSYRLDNLLTEAFF.

This chain uses TRBV6-2 or TRBV6-3 with TRBJ2-7; TRBD2 aligns across 7 bases. This CDR3 comprises 16 residues. Germline CDR1 MNHEY, CDR2 SVGEGT. The J segment lost 4 bases and the V segment lost 4 bases, leaving 13 bases of the junction unmatched. CDR3 protein: CASSSRGGEEGYEQYF. In DNA form, the CDR3 reads TGTGCCAGCAGTTCCCGGGGAGGGGAAGAAGGATACGAGCAGTACTTC.

The V gene is TRBV20-1, the J gene TRBJ2-1; 8 nucleotides match TRBD1. Germline CDR1 is DFQATT and CDR2 is SNEGSKA (reference sequence). This CDR3 is built from 13 residues. J was trimmed by 4 bases and V by 5 bases; bases with no gene match: 4. CDR3 protein: CSAPDRAYNEQFF. The DNA for the CDR3 is TGCAGTGCTCCGGACAGGGCTTACAATGAGCAGTTCTTC.

V usage is TRBV16 and J usage is TRBJ1-1; 7 bases are shared with TRBD1. The CDR3 extends over 16 amino acids. V was pared by 5 bases and J by 3 bases, with 12 bases of the junction left unmatched. Germline lookup yields CDR1 KGHSY and CDR2 FQNENV. CDR3 nucleotide sequence: TGTGCCAGCAGCGAAGGGGAGACAGGGCCTTACACTGAAGCTTTCTTT. Translated, it gives CASSEGETGPYTEAFF. The complete variable domain, with remaining parts taken from reference TRBV16 and TRBJ1-1, reads GEEVAQTPKHLVRGEGQKAKLYCAPIKGHSYVFWYQQVLKNEFKFLISFQNENVFDETGMPKERFSAKCLPNSPCSLEIQATKLEDSAVYFCASSEGETGPYTEAFFGQGTRLTVV.

This chain connects TRBV4-2 to TRBJ1-5; D possibly corresponds to TRBD1 (6 bases). Germline V lookup: CDR1 LGHNA, CDR2 YNFKEQ. Trimming shortened V by 0 bases and J by 1 base, and 10 bases separated the two germline ends. This CDR3 has 16 residues. Here the CDR3 DNA reads TGTGCCAGCAGCCAAGATCACAGGGCCAGCAATCAGCCCCAGCATTTT. Protein sequence: CASSQDHRASNQPQHF.

This clonotype was seen more than once but under ten times. The V and J genes are TRBV19 and TRBJ2-1; D ambiguous. The CDR3 runs 13 residues. V shed 4 bases and J shed 8 bases, with 12 bases lying between them. CDR1 and CDR2 (germline): LNHDA, SQIVND (reference sequence). The CDR3 loop reads CASSTQTRHEQFF. The CDR3 DNA sequence: TGTGCCAGTAGTACCCAGACCAGGCATGAGCAGTTCTTC.

Only a few counts were recorded for this clonotype. The CDR3 spells CASSLGVTHNEQFF. The CDR3 coding sequence is TGTGCCAGCTCCCTTGGTGTGACTCACAATGAGCAGTTCTTC. The chain carries TRBV6-5 and TRBJ2-1; no reliable D call. Germline lookup yields CDR1 MNHEY and CDR2 SVGAGI. CDR3 length: 14 residues. The V and J ends lost 8 bases and 5 bases respectively, with 16 bases between them.

The gene calls are TRBV28 and TRBJ2-1; D might be TRBD2 (6 bases). CDR1 is MDHEN and CDR2 is SYDVKM in the germline V gene. The V end lost 7 bases, the J end lost 0 bases, and 19 bases lay between the germline ends. The CDR3 length is 17 residues. The CDR3 loop is CASTTFGAGSSYNEQFF. CDR3 DNA: TGTGCCAGCACTACCTTTGGGGCGGGGAGCTCCTACAATGAGCAGTTCTTC.

The chain recombines TRBV9 with TRBJ1-2, with D possibly being TRBD1 (5 bases). Germline CDR1 reads SGDLS; CDR2 reads YYNGEE. V was trimmed by 3 bases and J by 4 bases, leaving 19 bases between them. CDR3 length: 16 amino acids. Here the CDR3 reads CASSAGTGYIAYGYTF. The DNA of the CDR3 is TGTGCCAGCAGCGCCGGGACGGGGTACATAGCCTATGGCTACACCTTC.

V and J are TRBV4-2 and TRBJ2-2, with D perhaps matching TRBD2 (6 bases). Trimming pared 3 bases from V and 1 base from J, leaving 9 bases between. Germline V CDR1 and CDR2: LGHNA, YNFKEQ. This CDR3 contains 15 residues. Here the CDR3 reads CASSHPGENTGELFF. CDR3 nucleotides: TGTGCCAGCAGCCACCCGGGAGAGAACACCGGGGAGCTGTTTTTT.

This clonotype appeared a single time. The chain combines TRBV5-1 with TRBJ2-3; 9 bases map to TRBD2. Germline V gene lookup returns CDR1 SGHRS and CDR2 YFSETQ. The CDR3 runs 17 residues. J lost 6 bases, V lost 0 bases, and 11 bases had no gene match. The CDR3 DNA reads TGCGCCAGCAGCTTGGTGCGGGGGGGATCTCCGGGGGATACGCAGTATTTT. This translates into CASSLVRGGSPGDTQYF.

The V and J genes are TRBV2 and TRBJ2-3; 7 positions match TRBD1. The germline V gene encodes CDR1 SNHLY and CDR2 FYNNEI. CDR3 length: 14 residues. J gave up 1 base and V 10 bases, and 8 bases lay outside the gene matches. In nucleotides, the CDR3 is TGTGCCACAGGGGGAACTAGTCGCACAGATACGCAGTATTTT. Its protein is CATGGTSRTDTQYF.